This TCR beta chain originates from a study of radiotherapy plus CTLA-4 blockade in lung cancer. Overall study: Patients showed objective responses in around a sixth of cases and disease control in more than 25%.

The germline V and J ends were trimmed by 6 bases and 0 bases, with 7 bases remaining between them. This CDR3 spans 14 amino acids. The germline gives CDR1 SGHRS, CDR2 YFSETQ. On this clone itself: Its specificity is not known.

Regarding the study as a whole: How blood T cell clones changed early, along with interferon-beta, reportedly forecast response best. Expansion of tumor-derived TCR clones was observed in blood after radiotherapy plus ipilimumab.

People whose metastatic non-small-cell lung cancer was chemo-refractory got focal radiation along with CTLA-4 blockade by ipilimumab. Using immunoSEQ multiplex PCR, the repertoire was profiled, and TCRdb retains in-frame clones only, with some absent. The sample includes tens of thousands of clones, approximately 77% of them seen just once. This clonotype was sampled from a human donor with non-small cell lung cancer whose response to radiotherapy plus ipilimumab could not be evaluated. The genes are TRBV5-1 and TRBJ1-6, with no clear D. The sequencing used peripheral blood, collected from a patient treated with radiotherapy plus ipilimumab. The CDR3 protein is CASTDNSYNSPLHF. Written as DNA, the CDR3 is TGCGCCAGCACTGACAACTCCTATAATTCACCCCTCCACTTT. Combining the CDR3 with reference TRBV5-1 and TRBJ1-6 gives the whole variable domain KAGVTQTPRYLIKTRGQQVTLSCSPISGHRSVSWYQQTPGQGLQFLFEYFSETQRNKGNFPGRFSGRQFSNSRSEMNVSTLELGDSALYLCASTDNSYNSPLHFGNGTRLTVT.